This is a list of T cell receptor beta chains from one sample in a study of control samples from healthy donors and cancer patients. The assay was immunoSEQ multiplex PCR, and TCRdb's table has in-frame clones only and misses some. The top ten clones hold about 1.8% of a sample with about 130,000 clones, roughly nine tenths of them seen once. The sequencing input was blood. The source of these receptors is a young man in good health. Each CDR3 is given with its conserved first and last residue.

j_call v_call cdr3_aa
TRBJ2-7 TRBV5-1 CASTPVSGAYEQYF
TRBJ1-1 TRBV9 CASSALQGSNTEAFF
TRBJ2-3 TRBV10-3 CAISLASGTTDTQYF
TRBJ2-7 TRBV29-1 CSVEFPGQGHYEQYF
TRBJ1-2 TRBV9 CASSVDGNYGYTF
TRBJ2-7 TRBV14 CASSQEYGLLSYEQYF
TRBJ1-1 TRBV10-3 CAISEPTGGKNTEAFF
TRBJ2-7 TRBV6-2/TRBV6-3 CASSQSGQDEQYF
TRBJ1-1 TRBV19 CASTSPGGRETEAFF
TRBJ2-1 TRBV18 CASSPPGQGRSYNEQFF
TRBJ1-1 TRBV28 CASSSTGVSNTEAFF
TRBJ1-2 TRBV25-1 CASSEGGTKGAYGYTF
TRBJ2-2 TRBV6-1 CASSESVPTGELFF
TRBJ2-3 TRBV3-1/TRBV3-2 CASSRQGGDTQYF
TRBJ2-1 TRBV10-3 CATTTGTGSYNEQFF
TRBJ2-7 TRBV3-1/TRBV3-2 CASSRRTGVEQYF
TRBJ2-7 TRBV6-2/TRBV6-3 CASSRTGGEQYF
TRBJ2-1 TRBV7-9 CASSSTPIHPFYNEQFF
TRBJ2-4 TRBV7-2 CASSLVGLAGGNIQYF
TRBJ2-1 TRBV11-2 CASSAKGGQVSYNEQFF
TRBJ2-1 TRBV11-3 CASSLERVSEQFF
TRBJ1-5 TRBV27 CASKIDRGNQPQHF
TRBJ2-1 TRBV7-2 CASSLVVTGGYEQFF
TRBJ1-1 TRBV11-2 CASSSRTGRRMNTEAFF
TRBJ2-1 TRBV27 CASSLDLYNEQFF
TRBJ1-2 TRBV12-2 CASRPLRGYGYTF
TRBJ2-7 TRBV2 CASTSSYEQYF
TRBJ1-2 TRBV2 CASGNTSGRRTNYGYTF
TRBJ2-1 TRBV10-2 CASSSRGEQFF
TRBJ1-2 TRBV19 CASSIIGRHTYGYTF
TRBJ1-1 TRBV6-2/TRBV6-3 CASSTARSGPEAFF